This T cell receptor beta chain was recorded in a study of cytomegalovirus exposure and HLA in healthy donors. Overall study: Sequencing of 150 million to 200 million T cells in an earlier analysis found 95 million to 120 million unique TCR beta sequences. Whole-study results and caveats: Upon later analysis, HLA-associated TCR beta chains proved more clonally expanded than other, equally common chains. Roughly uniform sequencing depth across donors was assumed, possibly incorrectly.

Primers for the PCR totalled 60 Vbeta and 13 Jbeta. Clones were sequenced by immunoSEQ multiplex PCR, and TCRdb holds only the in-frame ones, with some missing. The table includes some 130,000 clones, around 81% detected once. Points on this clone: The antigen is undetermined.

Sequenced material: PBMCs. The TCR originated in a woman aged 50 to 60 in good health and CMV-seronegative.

The chain's CDR3 is CASSPSGGLNEKLFF. CDR3 nucleotide sequence: TGTGCCAGCTCACCATCGGGAGGCCTGAATGAAAAACTGTTTTTT. The rearrangement joins TRBV18 to TRBJ1-4, with D hard to call. The CDR3 length is 15 residues. Germline CDR1 is KGHSH and CDR2 is LQKENI. The V and J ends lost 2 bases and 5 bases respectively, with 12 bases between them.